A single sample gave rise to the 27 T cell receptor beta chains below, sequenced in a study of cytomegalovirus exposure and HLA in healthy donors. Primers: 60 Vbeta forward and 13 Jbeta reverse. The data were produced by immunoSEQ multiplex PCR, yet TCRdb's version contains in-frame clones alone and is incomplete. The sample includes about 160,000 clones, 75% to 90% of them seen just once. Sequenced: PBMCs. The receptors derive from a man aged 25 to 40 in good health and CMV-seronegative.

The chain carries TRBV5-4 and TRBJ1-4; D not certain. The germline gives CDR1 SGHNT, CDR2 YYREEE (reference sequence). V was shortened by 2 bases and J by 0 bases, with 8 bases between the two germline ends. The CDR3 contains 15 residues. CDR3 DNA sequence: TGTGCCAGCAGCTTTTCGGTAGCAACTAATGAAAAACTGTTTTTT. Protein sequence: CASSFSVATNEKLFF.

The chain carries TRBV25-1 and TRBJ1-1, with D maybe TRBD1 (6 bases). The ends were cut back, 6 bases at V and 5 bases at J, with 13 bases in the middle. CDR1 and CDR2 from the germline V gene are MGHDK and SYGVNS. The CDR3 covers 13 residues. This CDR3 reads CASSGRGGTEAFF. CDR3 in DNA: TGTGCCAGCAGCGGCAGGGGAGGGACTGAAGCTTTCTTT.

The chain recombines TRBV27 with TRBJ1-4; D gene unclear. Trimming stripped 3 bases from V and 3 bases from J, with 8 bases between. The V gene's germline CDR1 is MNHEY and CDR2 SMNVEV (reference sequence). The CDR3 length is 14 residues. The CDR3 DNA follows: TGTGCCAGCAGTTTCAGGCAGCCTAATGAAAAACTGTTTTTT. This gives the protein CASSFRQPNEKLFF.

V and J are TRBV2 and TRBJ2-2; TRBD1 agrees at 8 bases. The CDR3 sequence is 16 residues long. Trimming removed 6 bases from V and 4 bases from J; junction bases left unmatched: 10. CDR1 SNHLY and CDR2 FYNNEI come from the germline V gene. The CDR3 sequence is CASSLTGALSTGELFF. The CDR3 region has the DNA TGTGCCAGCAGCCTGACAGGGGCCCTCAGCACCGGGGAGCTGTTTTTT.

The V call is TRBV7-9, the J call TRBJ1-1; a weak D match, TRBD1 (5 bases). Germline V gene data show CDR1 as SEHNR and CDR2 as FQNEAQ (reference sequence). The V gene lost 1 base and the J gene lost 4 bases, with 16 bases spanning the gap. The CDR3 totals 16 residues. The CDR3 region is CASSLGVMSGGTEAFF. In DNA, the CDR3 is TGTGCCAGCAGCTTAGGGGTAATGTCGGGGGGCACTGAAGCTTTCTTT.

The chain uses TRBV19 and TRBJ2-5, with a weak D call TRBD1 (5 bases). The V end was cut by 5 bases, the J end by 7 bases, with 14 bases between. The CDR3 spans 13 residues. CDR1 and CDR2 from the germline V gene are LNHDA and SQIVND (reference sequence). CDR3 amino acids: CASSLAGSVTQYF. The CDR3 nucleotides are TGTGCCAGTAGTTTGGCAGGGTCGGTGACCCAGTACTTC.

V gene TRBV7-9 combines with J gene TRBJ2-5; no definite D call. V was cut by 1 base and J by 2 bases, with 11 bases left in between. The length of the CDR3 is 15 residues. Germline V gene data show CDR1 as SEHNR and CDR2 as FQNEAQ (reference sequence). The CDR3 nucleotides read TGTGCCAGCAGCTTAGAGACTGTTCCGCAAGAGACCCAGTACTTC. Residues: CASSLETVPQETQYF.

This rearrangement joins TRBV5-4 to TRBJ2-1; D is unclear. The ends were cut back, 0 bases at V and 4 bases at J, with 5 bases in the middle. Germline CDR1 reads SGHNT; CDR2 reads YYREEE (reference sequence). The length of the CDR3 is 13 residues. The CDR3 bases are TGTGCCAGCAGCTTGGACAGTTACAATGAGCAGTTCTTC. It codes for CASSLDSYNEQFF.

On this clone: One end of the junction is discordant with germline, which a read error may explain. The chain is built from TRBV7-9 and TRBJ2-1, with D unresolved. The germline V gene encodes CDR1 SEHNR and CDR2 FQNEAQ (reference sequence). The CDR3 length is 11 residues. The CDR3 spells CSSSPLDEQFF. The CDR3 nucleotides read TGTTCCAGCAGCCCCCTCGATGAGCAGTTCTTC.

This clone appeared a few times. The V and J genes are TRBV19 and TRBJ2-5, with TRBD2 matching over 9 bases. With V trimmed by 4 bases and J by 5 bases, 8 bases remained unmatched. The CDR3 has 15 residues. The germline V gene encodes CDR1 LNHDA and CDR2 SQIVND (reference sequence). The CDR3 DNA reads as TGTGCCAGTAGTAATGGCGGGAGGGCCGGTGAGACCCAGTACTTC. Translating gives CASSNGGRAGETQYF.

This chain uses TRBV27 with TRBJ1-5; the D is unclear. Trimming left V 3 bases short and J 6 bases short, with 9 bases between. The CDR3 is 13 residues long. Germline CDR1 is MNHEY and CDR2 is SMNVEV (reference sequence). This CDR3 reads CASSLTGVQPQHF. CDR3 in DNA: TGTGCCAGCAGTTTGACCGGGGTTCAGCCCCAGCATTTT.

The V call is TRBV9, the J call TRBJ1-1; a weak D match, TRBD1 (6 bases). Trimming took off 3 bases at V and 11 bases at J, with 17 bases between the two ends. CDR1 and CDR2 from the germline V gene are SGDLS and YYNGEE. This CDR3 comprises 13 residues. The CDR3 DNA is TGTGCCAGCAGCGGGAGAACAGGGAATGAGGCTTTCTTT. The encoded protein is CASSGRTGNEAFF. Using reference TRBV9 and TRBJ1-1 for the parts outside the CDR3, the full variable domain is DSGVTQTPKHLITATGQRVTLRCSPRSGDLSVYWYQQSLDQGLQFLIQYYNGEERAKGNILERFSAQQFPDLHSELNLSSLELGDSALYFCASSGRTGNEAFFGQGTRLTVV.

The chain recombines TRBV5-6 with TRBJ2-1, with 8 positions matching TRBD2. Unmatched junction bases numbered 4, after V lost 2 bases and J lost 3 bases. Germline V lookup: CDR1 SGHDT, CDR2 YYEEEE. The CDR3 has 15 amino acids. CDR3 DNA sequence: TGTGCCAGCAGCTTCCAGCGGGGGATCTACAATGAGCAGTTCTTC. Its protein is CASSFQRGIYNEQFF. The complete variable domain, with remaining parts taken from reference TRBV5-6 and TRBJ2-1, reads DAGVTQSPTHLIKTRGQQVTLRCSPKSGHDTVSWYQQALGQGPQFIFQYYEEEERQRGNFPDRFSGHQFPNYSSELNVNALLLGDSALYLCASSFQRGIYNEQFFGPGTRLTVL.

The chain employs TRBV20-1 and TRBJ2-3; D perhaps matches TRBD2 (5 bases). There are 11 residues in the CDR3. Germline CDR1 is DFQATT and CDR2 is SNEGSKA (reference sequence). V was trimmed by 6 bases and J by 8 bases, leaving 12 bases between them. CDR3 sequence reads: CSAHPGGTQYF. For the CDR3, the DNA is TGCAGTGCGCACCCCGGAGGTACGCAGTATTTT.

This chain uses TRBV5-1 with TRBJ2-1, with a weak D call TRBD1 (6 bases). Germline V CDR1 and CDR2: SGHRS, YFSETQ. CDR3 length: 16 residues. V gave up 0 bases and J gave up 8 bases, with 18 bases separating them. CDR3 DNA: TGCGCCAGCAGCTTGGCCCCCGGGGAGCGGACAGATGAGCAGTTCTTC. Amino acids: CASSLAPGERTDEQFF.

This clone is a singleton in its sample. The chain has TRBV5-4 and TRBJ1-1; weak D call: TRBD1 (5 bases). The CDR3 has 14 amino acids. Trimming left V 4 bases short and J 1 base short, with 11 bases between. CDR1 SGHNT and CDR2 YYREEE come from the germline V gene (reference sequence). CDR3 nucleotide sequence: TGTGCCAGCAGCCCGGGACTCAGGAACACTGAAGCTTTCTTT. Encoded protein: CASSPGLRNTEAFF.

The rearrangement uses TRBV4-3 and TRBJ1-4; TRBD1 matches 7 bases. Looked up from germline, CDR1 is LGHNA and CDR2 is YSLEER. With V trimmed by 1 base and J by 4 bases, 3 bases remained unmatched. This CDR3 spans 15 amino acids. The CDR3 here is CASSQGGQVNEKLFF. The DNA for the CDR3 is TGCGCCAGCAGCCAAGGAGGACAGGTTAATGAAAAACTGTTTTTT.

This sequence joins TRBV7-9 and TRBJ1-2; 9 bases are a match to TRBD1. This CDR3 spans 15 amino acids. Germline-derived CDR1 and CDR2 are SEHNR and FQNEAQ (reference sequence). V lost 4 bases to trimming and J lost 4 bases; unmatched junction nucleotides: 7. The CDR3 coding sequence is TGTGCCAGCAGCTCGGTACAGGGGGCCAGCTATGGCTACACCTTC. Protein product: CASSSVQGASYGYTF.

The chain joins TRBV5-4 to TRBJ2-3, with D possibly being TRBD2 (6 bases). The germline V gene encodes CDR1 SGHNT and CDR2 YYREEE (reference sequence). V was cut by 0 bases and J by 5 bases, with 13 bases left in between. This CDR3 has 15 residues. The CDR3 loop is CASSLGGVGGDTQYF. The DNA for the CDR3 is TGTGCCAGCAGCTTGGGTGGGGTGGGAGGAGATACGCAGTATTTT.

The rearrangement uses TRBV11-2 and TRBJ2-5; possible D gene TRBD1, 6 bases. The better agreement between TRBJ2-7 and the DNA end casts doubt on the J call. Germline assignment: CDR1 SGHAT and CDR2 FQNNGV. The CDR3 length is 17 residues. The DNA of the CDR3 is TGTGCCAGCAGCTTAGATATGGGGCAGGGGATTTCCTACGAGCAGTACTTC. Encoded protein: CASSLDMGQGISYEQYF.

The chain combines TRBV14 with TRBJ2-6; D remains ambiguous. In germline, CDR1 is SGHDN, CDR2 FVKESK. This CDR3 comprises 16 residues. V was cut by 3 bases and J by 0 bases, with 9 bases left in between. The CDR3 sequence is CASSQGRLSGANVLTF. In DNA, the CDR3 is TGTGCCAGCAGCCAGGGCCGGCTCTCTGGGGCCAACGTCCTGACTTTC. The whole variable domain, filled in from reference TRBV14 and TRBJ2-6, reads EAGVTQFPSHSVIEKGQTVTLRCDPISGHDNLYWYRRVMGKEIKFLLHFVKESKQDESGMPNNRFLAERTGGTYSTLKVQPAELEDSGVYFCASSQGRLSGANVLTFGAGSRLTVL.

The chain has TRBV27 and TRBJ2-3; 11 nucleotides match TRBD2. Germline V gene lookup returns CDR1 MNHEY and CDR2 SMNVEV (reference sequence). This CDR3 is built from 15 residues. Trimming took 5 bases from V and 3 from J; bases not matched to a gene: 4. CDR3 coding DNA: TGTGCCAGCAGTCTGACTAGCGGGATAACAGATACGCAGTATTTT. Translation: CASSLTSGITDTQYF.

This rearrangement joins TRBV5-5 to TRBJ2-5; tentative D call: TRBD1 (6 bases). The V gene lost 2 bases and the J gene lost 5 bases, with 16 bases spanning the gap. The CDR3 loop spans 15 amino acids. Germline loops: CDR1 SGHKS, CDR2 YYEKEE (reference sequence). CDR3 residues: CASSFDQGLWETQYF. CDR3 bases: TGTGCCAGCAGCTTTGATCAGGGGCTTTGGGAGACCCAGTACTTC.

The J gene is TRBJ2-3, the V gene TRBV15; 8 bases are a match to TRBD1. This CDR3 is built from 14 residues. The germline V gene has CDR1 LNHNV and CDR2 YYDKDF (reference sequence). With V trimmed by 5 bases and J by 2 bases, 3 bases remained unmatched. The CDR3 DNA sequence: TGTGCCACCAGCTGGACAGGGATCACAGATACGCAGTATTTT. Its protein product is CATSWTGITDTQYF.

The chain has TRBV30 and TRBJ2-3, with a weak D call TRBD2 (6 bases). Germline CDR1 reads GTSNPN; CDR2 reads SVGIG (reference sequence). The CDR3 has 14 residues. Between the trimmed V and J ends, which lost 7 bases and 3 bases, there was a span of 17 bases. DNA for the CDR3: TGTGCCTACTCCAAGACGGGACTGACAGATACGCAGTATTTT. Encoded protein: CAYSKTGLTDTQYF.

This clone was found once. The chain is built from TRBV5-4 and TRBJ2-1; no clear D gene. The CDR3 runs 15 residues. V gave up 0 bases and J gave up 0 bases, with 7 bases separating them. Germline V lookup: CDR1 SGHNT, CDR2 YYREEE (reference sequence). CDR3 in DNA: TGTGCCAGCAGCTTGGTTTGGAGCTCCTACAATGAGCAGTTCTTC. It translates to CASSLVWSSYNEQFF.

The genes are TRBV27 and TRBJ2-1; the match to TRBD1 covers 7 bases. J gave up 4 bases and V 3 bases, and 9 bases lay outside the gene matches. Per the germline V gene, CDR1 is MNHEY and CDR2 is SMNVEV (reference sequence). CDR3 length equals 16 residues. CDR3 sequence reads: CASSFSGGVAYNEQFF. For the CDR3, the DNA is TGTGCCAGCAGTTTCTCAGGGGGAGTGGCTTACAATGAGCAGTTCTTC.